The TCR beta chain described here comes from a study of blood T cell repertoires in COVID-19. The overall study: Samples came from the United States, Italy and Spain, spanning acute and convalescent COVID-19. Nucleic acid was either cDNA or gDNA, and it came from T cells, B-cell-depleted T cells, or PBMCs.

Under the authors' procedure: Reference gene primer amplification in the assay estimated nucleated cell counts. Sequenced by immunoSEQ multiplex PCR; TCRdb stores in-frame clones only, minus some. V and J calls and clone size are as listed in that table; D and trimming were resolved from the DNA. Of some 180,000 clones detected, 84% appear once; the ten largest clones hold under 3.5%. Followed over time, Seattle patients had been enrolled while infection was active. V was clipped by 0 bases and J by 0 bases; unmatched bases: 5. The CDR3 length is 18 residues. The clonotype originates from a woman at least 80 years old with COVID-19, enrolled during active disease. The rearrangement joins TRBV23-1 to TRBJ2-2, with 9 bases aligning to TRBD2. TRBV23-1 is annotated as an ORF whose role is uncertain. The sequencing sample was made of peripheral blood. The CDR3 sequence is CASSQSGLAQPNTGELFF. Here the CDR3 DNA reads TGCGCCAGCAGTCAATCGGGACTAGCCCAGCCGAACACCGGGGAGCTGTTTTTT.